These 9 T cell receptor beta chains originate from one sample sequenced in a study of cytomegalovirus exposure and HLA in healthy donors. A multiplex PCR was run with 60 Vbeta primers and 13 Jbeta primers. The table came from immunoSEQ multiplex PCR; TCRdb's copy has only in-frame clones and leaves some out. The top ten clones hold approximately 3% of a sample with about 57,000 clones, roughly three quarters of them seen once. The sequencing input was PBMCs. These TCRs come from a woman under 40 in good health and CMV-seronegative.

The rearrangement links TRBV9 to TRBJ1-2, with D possibly being TRBD1 (6 bases). This CDR3 has 15 amino acids. The ends were cut back, 0 bases at V and 6 bases at J, with 15 bases in the middle. The germline CDR1 and CDR2 sequences are SGDLS and YYNGEE. The CDR3 reads CASSVVDRLLDGYTF. In nucleotides, the CDR3 is TGTGCCAGCAGCGTAGTAGACAGGCTACTGGATGGCTACACCTTC.

The rearrangement uses TRBV11-1 and TRBJ1-1, with 7 bases matching TRBD1. The CDR3 extends over 12 amino acids. With V trimmed by 5 bases and J by 8 bases, 5 bases remained unmatched. Germline values: CDR1 SGHAT, CDR2 FQDESV (reference sequence). CDR3 sequence: CASSPDREEAFF. The CDR3, as DNA: TGTGCCAGCAGCCCAGACAGGGAAGAAGCTTTCTTT.

The V gene is TRBV6-5, the J gene TRBJ1-1, with D possibly being TRBD1 (5 bases). The CDR3 covers 14 residues. Trimming removed 3 bases at V and 3 bases at J, with 11 bases between. From germline, CDR1 is MNHEY and CDR2 SVGAGI. CDR3 loop: CASSYLGGDTEAFF. The CDR3, as DNA: TGTGCCAGCAGTTATTTGGGGGGAGACACTGAAGCTTTCTTT.

This chain uses TRBV5-5 with TRBJ2-1; D may be TRBD1 (6 bases). In germline, CDR1 is SGHKS, CDR2 YYEKEE (reference sequence). This CDR3 is built from 14 residues. V gave up 4 bases and J gave up 1 base, with 9 bases separating them. The chain's CDR3 is CASSLQGSYNEQFF. The CDR3 bases are TGTGCCAGCAGCCTTCAGGGGTCCTACAATGAGCAGTTCTTC.

The rearrangement uses TRBV7-2 and TRBJ1-2; D gene ambiguous. V was pared by 1 base and J by 4 bases, with 10 bases between. The germline V gene has CDR1 SGHTA and CDR2 FQGNSA. CDR3 length: 14 residues. CDR3 region: CASSLEEVLYGYTF. CDR3 in DNA: TGTGCCAGCAGCTTAGAAGAGGTCCTCTATGGCTACACCTTC. Using reference TRBV7-2 and TRBJ1-2 for the parts outside the CDR3, the full variable domain is GAGVSQSPSNKVTEKGKDVELRCDPISGHTALYWYRQSLGQGLEFLIYFQGNSAPDKSGLPSDRFSAERTGGSVSTLTIQRTQQEDSAVYLCASSLEEVLYGYTFGSGTRLTVV.

This chain links TRBV4-3 with TRBJ2-5, with TRBD2 matching 9 bases. The germline V gene has CDR1 LGHNA and CDR2 YSLEER. This CDR3 is 16 amino acids long. V gave up 0 bases and J gave up 1 base; unmatched junction bases: 3. The DNA of the CDR3 is TGCGCCAGCAGCCAAGACGGCGGGAGGGCCCAAGAGACCCAGTACTTC. It is translated as CASSQDGGRAQETQYF.

The chain uses TRBV21-1 and TRBJ1-4. TRBV21-1 is a pseudogene segment. This CDR3 contains 14 residues. CDR3 DNA sequence: TGTGCCAGCAGCCCCCCGGACGGGGATGAAAAACTGTTTTTT. Translated: CASSPPDGDEKLFF.

This chain uses TRBV5-4 with TRBJ2-7; D unresolved. Germline CDR1 reads SGHNT; CDR2 reads YYREEE (reference sequence). The CDR3 has 12 amino acids. V was clipped by 0 bases and J by 2 bases, with 3 bases between them. The chain's CDR3 is CASSLGAYEQYF. CDR3 nucleotides: TGTGCCAGCAGCTTGGGCGCCTACGAGCAGTACTTC.

The chain carries TRBV5-1 and TRBJ1-5, with a tentative D call TRBD1 (5 bases). V lost 0 bases, J lost 1 base, and 8 bases lay in between. Germline V CDR1 and CDR2: SGHRS, YFSETQ. This CDR3 spans 15 amino acids. The CDR3 region is CASSLVPGSNQPQHF. The CDR3 region has the DNA TGCGCCAGCAGCTTGGTTCCAGGGAGCAATCAGCCCCAGCATTTT.